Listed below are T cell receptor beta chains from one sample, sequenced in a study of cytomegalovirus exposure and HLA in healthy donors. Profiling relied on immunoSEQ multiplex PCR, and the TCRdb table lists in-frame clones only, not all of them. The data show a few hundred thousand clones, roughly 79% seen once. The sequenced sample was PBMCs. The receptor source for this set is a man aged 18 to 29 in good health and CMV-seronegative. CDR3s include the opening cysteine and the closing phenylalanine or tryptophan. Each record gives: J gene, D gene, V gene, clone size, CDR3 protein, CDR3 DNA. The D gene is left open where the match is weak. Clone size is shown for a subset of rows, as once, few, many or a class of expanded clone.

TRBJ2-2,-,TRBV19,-,CASSAHRVTNTGELFF,TGTGCCAGTAGTGCCCACAGGGTAACGAACACCGGGGAGCTGTTTTTT
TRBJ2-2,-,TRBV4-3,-,CASSQVGTSGELFF,TGCGCCAGCAGCCAAGTGGGGACATCTGGGGAGCTGTTTTTT
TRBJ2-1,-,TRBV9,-,CASSVGGLQINEQFF,TGTGCCAGCAGCGTCGGCGGGCTTCAAATCAATGAGCAGTTCTTC
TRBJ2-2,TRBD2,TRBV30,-,CAWSKRGADTGELFF,TGTGCCTGGAGTAAGCGGGGGGCAGACACCGGGGAGCTGTTTTTT
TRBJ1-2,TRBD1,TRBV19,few,CASISQGGDYGYTF,TGTGCCAGTATATCGCAGGGGGGAGACTATGGCTACACCTTC
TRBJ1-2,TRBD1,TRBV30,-,CACDRGTNYGYTF,TGTGCCTGCGACAGGGGAACCAACTATGGCTACACCTTC
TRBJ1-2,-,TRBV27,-,CASSKTGNSGYGYTF,TGTGCCAGCAGTAAAACAGGGAACTCTGGCTATGGCTACACCTTC
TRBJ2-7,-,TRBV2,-,CASSEQGYEQYF,TGTGCCAGCAGTGAACAGGGCTACGAGCAGTACTTC
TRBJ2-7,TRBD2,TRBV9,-,CASSPSGRTSYEQYF,TGTGCCAGCAGTCCTAGCGGGAGGACCTCCTACGAGCAGTACTTC
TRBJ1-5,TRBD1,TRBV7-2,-,CASSLGQGNSNQPQHF,TGTGCCAGCAGCTTAGGACAGGGGAATAGCAATCAGCCCCAGCATTTT
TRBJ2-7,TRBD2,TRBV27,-,CASSLSSGVVYEQYF,TGTGCCAGCAGTTTAAGTAGCGGGGTGGTTTACGAGCAGTACTTC
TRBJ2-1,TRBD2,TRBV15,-,CATSTFSGGPYNEQFF,TGTGCCACCAGCACTTTTAGCGGGGGGCCCTACAATGAGCAGTTCTTC